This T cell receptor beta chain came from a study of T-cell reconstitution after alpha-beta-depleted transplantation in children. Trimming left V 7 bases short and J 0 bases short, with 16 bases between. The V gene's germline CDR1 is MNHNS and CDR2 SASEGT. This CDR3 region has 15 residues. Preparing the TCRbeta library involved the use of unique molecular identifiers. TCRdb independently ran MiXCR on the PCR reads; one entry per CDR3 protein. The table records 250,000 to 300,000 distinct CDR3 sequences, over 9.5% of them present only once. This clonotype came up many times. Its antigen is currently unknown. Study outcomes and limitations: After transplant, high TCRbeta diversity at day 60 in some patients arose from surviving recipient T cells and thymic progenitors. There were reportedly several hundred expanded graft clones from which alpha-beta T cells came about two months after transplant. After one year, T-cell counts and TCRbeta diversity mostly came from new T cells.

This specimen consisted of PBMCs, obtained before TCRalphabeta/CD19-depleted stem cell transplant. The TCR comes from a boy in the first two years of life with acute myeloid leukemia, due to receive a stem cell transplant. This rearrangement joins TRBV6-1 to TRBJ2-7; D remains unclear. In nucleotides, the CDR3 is TGTGCCAGCAATCGGACGAATGCATCCTCCTACGAGCAGTACTTC. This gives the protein CASNRTNASSYEQYF.